The sequence of this T cell receptor (beta chain) was determined in a study of identical twins. The CDR3 is 13 residues long. V dropped 6 bases and J dropped 3 bases, with 9 bases sitting between them. MiXCR was run by TCRdb on the 5' RACE reads, yielding one entry per CDR3 protein. Of 700,000 or so distinct CDR3 sequences in the sample, less than 25% were seen once. These data were likewise used in another study, on T cells expressing NK-cell markers. From that paper: The study sequenced eight donors, seven HCMV-seropositive and one seronegative. Whether expanded NKG2C+ T cell clones recognized HCMV stayed uncertain.

This chain links TRBV12-3 or TRBV12-4 with TRBJ2-1; the D is unclear. Specimen: PBMCs. The TCR originated in a woman aged 18 to 35 in good health. The CDR3 reads CASRPNIYNEQFF. The CDR3 DNA reads TGTGCCAGCAGACCAAATATCTACAATGAGCAGTTCTTC.